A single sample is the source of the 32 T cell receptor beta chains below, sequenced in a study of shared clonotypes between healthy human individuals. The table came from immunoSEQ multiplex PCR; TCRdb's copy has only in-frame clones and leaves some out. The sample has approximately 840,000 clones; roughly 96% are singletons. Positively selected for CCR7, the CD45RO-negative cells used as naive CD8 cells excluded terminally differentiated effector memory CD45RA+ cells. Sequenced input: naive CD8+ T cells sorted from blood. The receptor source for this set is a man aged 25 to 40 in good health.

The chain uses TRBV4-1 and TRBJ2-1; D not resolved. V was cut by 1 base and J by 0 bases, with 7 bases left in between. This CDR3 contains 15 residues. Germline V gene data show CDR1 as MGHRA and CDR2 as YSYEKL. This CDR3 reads CASSQAGNSYNEQFF. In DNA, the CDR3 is TGCGCCAGCAGCCAAGCGGGCAACTCCTACAATGAGCAGTTCTTC.

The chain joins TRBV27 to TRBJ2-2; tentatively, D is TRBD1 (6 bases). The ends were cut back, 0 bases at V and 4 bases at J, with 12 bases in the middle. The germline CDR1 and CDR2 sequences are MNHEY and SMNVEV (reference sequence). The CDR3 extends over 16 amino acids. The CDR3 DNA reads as TGTGCCAGCAGTTTATCTTGGGGGCCGAGCACCGGGGAGCTGTTTTTT. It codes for CASSLSWGPSTGELFF.

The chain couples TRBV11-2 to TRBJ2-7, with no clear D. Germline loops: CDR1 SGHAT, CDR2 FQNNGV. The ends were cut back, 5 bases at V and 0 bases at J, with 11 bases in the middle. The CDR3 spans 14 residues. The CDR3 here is CASSKTTRSYEQYF. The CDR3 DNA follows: TGTGCCAGCAGCAAAACGACACGCTCCTACGAGCAGTACTTC.

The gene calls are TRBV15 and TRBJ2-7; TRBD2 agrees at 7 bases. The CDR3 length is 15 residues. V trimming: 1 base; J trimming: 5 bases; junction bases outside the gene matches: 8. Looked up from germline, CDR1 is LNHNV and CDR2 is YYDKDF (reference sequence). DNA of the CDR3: TGTGCCACCAGCAGAGGGGTCGCGGGAGACCACGAGCAGTACTTC. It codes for CATSRGVAGDHEQYF.

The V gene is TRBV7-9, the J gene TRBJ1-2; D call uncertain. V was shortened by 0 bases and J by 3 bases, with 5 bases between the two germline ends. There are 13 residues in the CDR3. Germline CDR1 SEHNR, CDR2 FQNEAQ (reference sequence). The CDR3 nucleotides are TGTGCCAGCAGCTTAGCGTCGGACTATGGCTACACCTTC. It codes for CASSLASDYGYTF.

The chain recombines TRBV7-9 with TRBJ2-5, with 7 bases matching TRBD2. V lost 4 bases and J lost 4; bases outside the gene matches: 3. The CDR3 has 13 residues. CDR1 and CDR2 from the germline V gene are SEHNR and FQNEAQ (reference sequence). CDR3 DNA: TGTGCCAGCAGCTCCCCGGGAGGAGAGACCCAGTACTTC. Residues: CASSSPGGETQYF.

CDR3 DNA: TGTGCCAGCAGCTCAACATGGACAGGGGGCCCTGAAGCTTTCTTT. Its protein is CASSSTWTGGPEAFF. J is TRBJ1-1 and V is TRBV7-9, with TRBD1 matching over 11 bases. The J segment lost 6 bases and the V segment lost 4 bases, leaving 7 bases of the junction unmatched. CDR3 length equals 15 residues. Germline V CDR1 and CDR2: SEHNR, FQNEAQ (reference sequence).

Here the CDR3 reads CASSLSLLNSYNEQFF. The CDR3 nucleotides read TGTGCCAGCAGTTTATCTTTGCTAAATTCTTACAATGAGCAGTTCTTC. This rearrangement joins TRBV27 to TRBJ2-1; no firm D call. The CDR3 runs 16 residues. CDR1 is MNHEY, CDR2 SMNVEV, per germline (reference sequence). Trimming removed 0 bases from V and 4 bases from J, with 13 bases in between.

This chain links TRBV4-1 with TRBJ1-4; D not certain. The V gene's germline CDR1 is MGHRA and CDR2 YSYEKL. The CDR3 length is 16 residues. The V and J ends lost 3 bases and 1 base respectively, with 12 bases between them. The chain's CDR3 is CASSQGSGRTNEKLFF. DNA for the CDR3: TGCGCCAGCAGCCAGGGGTCGGGGAGAACTAATGAAAAACTGTTTTTT.

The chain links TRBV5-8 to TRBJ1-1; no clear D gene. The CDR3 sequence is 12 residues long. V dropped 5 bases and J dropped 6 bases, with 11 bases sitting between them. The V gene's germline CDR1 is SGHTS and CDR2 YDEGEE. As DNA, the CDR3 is TGTGCCAGCAGTGTATCATTTCCTGAAGCTTTCTTT. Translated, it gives CASSVSFPEAFF.

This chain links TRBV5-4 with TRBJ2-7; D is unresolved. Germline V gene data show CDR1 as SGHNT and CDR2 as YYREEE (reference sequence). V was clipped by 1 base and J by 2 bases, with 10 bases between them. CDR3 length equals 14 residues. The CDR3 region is CASSLHSQTYEQYF. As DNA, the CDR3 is TGTGCCAGCAGCTTGCACTCTCAAACCTACGAGCAGTACTTC.

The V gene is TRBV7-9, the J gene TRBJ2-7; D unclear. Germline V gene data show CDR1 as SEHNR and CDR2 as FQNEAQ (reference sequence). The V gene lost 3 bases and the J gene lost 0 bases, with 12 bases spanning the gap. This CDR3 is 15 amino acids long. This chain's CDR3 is CASSFWASLSYEQYF. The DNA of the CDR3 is TGTGCCAGCAGCTTTTGGGCCAGCCTCTCCTACGAGCAGTACTTC.

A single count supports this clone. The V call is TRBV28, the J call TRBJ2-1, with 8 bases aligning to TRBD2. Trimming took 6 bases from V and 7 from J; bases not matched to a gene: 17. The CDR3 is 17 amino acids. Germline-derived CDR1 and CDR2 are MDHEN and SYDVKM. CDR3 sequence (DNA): TGTGCCAGCAGCGAAAGAGTCACCGGGGGGGATGGGAATGAGCAGTTCTTC. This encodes CASSERVTGGDGNEQFF.

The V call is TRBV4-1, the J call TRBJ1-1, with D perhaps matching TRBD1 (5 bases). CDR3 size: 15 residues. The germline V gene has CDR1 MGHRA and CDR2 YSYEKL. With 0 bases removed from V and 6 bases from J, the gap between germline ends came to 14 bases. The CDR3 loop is CASSQDHWGVPEAFF. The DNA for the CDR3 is TGCGCCAGCAGCCAAGATCACTGGGGGGTCCCTGAAGCTTTCTTT.

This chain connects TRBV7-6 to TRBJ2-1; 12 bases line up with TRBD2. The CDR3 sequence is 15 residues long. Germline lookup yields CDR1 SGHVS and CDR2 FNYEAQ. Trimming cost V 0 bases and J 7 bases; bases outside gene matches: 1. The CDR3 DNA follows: TGTGCCAGCAGCTTAGCGACTAGCGGGAGTAATGAGCAGTTCTTC. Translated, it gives CASSLATSGSNEQFF.

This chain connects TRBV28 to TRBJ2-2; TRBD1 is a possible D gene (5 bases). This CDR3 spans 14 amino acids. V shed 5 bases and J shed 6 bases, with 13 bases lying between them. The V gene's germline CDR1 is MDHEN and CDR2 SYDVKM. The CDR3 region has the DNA TGTGCCAGCAGTCCTTTGGGGCCGGCCGGGGAGCTGTTTTTT. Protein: CASSPLGPAGELFF.

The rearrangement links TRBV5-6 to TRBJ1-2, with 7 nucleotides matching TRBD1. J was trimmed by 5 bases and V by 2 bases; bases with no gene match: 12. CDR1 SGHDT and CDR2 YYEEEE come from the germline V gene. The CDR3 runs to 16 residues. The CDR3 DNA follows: TGTGCCAGCAGCTTAGGCAACAGGGGAGAGAATTATGGCTACACCTTC. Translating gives CASSLGNRGENYGYTF. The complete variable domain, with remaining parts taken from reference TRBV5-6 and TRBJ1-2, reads DAGVTQSPTHLIKTRGQQVTLRCSPKSGHDTVSWYQQALGQGPQFIFQYYEEEERQRGNFPDRFSGHQFPNYSSELNVNALLLGDSALYLCASSLGNRGENYGYTFGSGTRLTVV.

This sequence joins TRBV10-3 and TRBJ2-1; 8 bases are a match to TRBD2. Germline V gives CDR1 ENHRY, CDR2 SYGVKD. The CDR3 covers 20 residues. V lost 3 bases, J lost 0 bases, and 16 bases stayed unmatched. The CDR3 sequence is CAISDVGSGKEIVSYNEQFF. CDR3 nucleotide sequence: TGTGCCATCAGTGACGTGGGTAGCGGGAAGGAAATAGTCTCCTACAATGAGCAGTTCTTC.

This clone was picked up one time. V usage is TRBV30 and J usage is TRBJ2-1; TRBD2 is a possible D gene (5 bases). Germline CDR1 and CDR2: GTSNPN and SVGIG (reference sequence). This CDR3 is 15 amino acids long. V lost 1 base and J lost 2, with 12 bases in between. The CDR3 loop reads CAWSGAQTTYNEQFF. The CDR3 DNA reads TGTGCCTGGAGTGGGGCGCAGACTACCTACAATGAGCAGTTCTTC.

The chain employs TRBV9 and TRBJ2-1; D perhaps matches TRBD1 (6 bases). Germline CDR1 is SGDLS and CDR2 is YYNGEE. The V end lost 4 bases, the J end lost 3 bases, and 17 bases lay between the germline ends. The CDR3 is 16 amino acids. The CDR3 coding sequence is TGTGCCAGCAGCCCCGAGGTGGGGGCCTACTACAATGAGCAGTTCTTC. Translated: CASSPEVGAYYNEQFF.

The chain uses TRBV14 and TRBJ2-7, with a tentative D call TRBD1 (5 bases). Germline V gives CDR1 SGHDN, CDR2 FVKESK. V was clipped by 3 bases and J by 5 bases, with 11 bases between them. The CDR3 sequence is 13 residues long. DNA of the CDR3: TGTGCCAGCAGCCATGACAGTGCCCACGAGCAGTACTTC. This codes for CASSHDSAHEQYF. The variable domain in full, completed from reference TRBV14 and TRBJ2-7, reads EAGVTQFPSHSVIEKGQTVTLRCDPISGHDNLYWYRRVMGKEIKFLLHFVKESKQDESGMPNNRFLAERTGGTYSTLKVQPAELEDSGVYFCASSHDSAHEQYFGPGTRLTVT.

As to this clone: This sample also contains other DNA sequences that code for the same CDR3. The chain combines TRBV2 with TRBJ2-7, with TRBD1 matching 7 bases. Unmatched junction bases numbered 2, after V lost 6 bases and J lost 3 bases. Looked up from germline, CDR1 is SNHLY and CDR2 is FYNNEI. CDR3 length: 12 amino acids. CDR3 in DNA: TGTGCCAGCAGGGGACAGAGCTACGAGCAGTACTTC. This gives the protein CASRGQSYEQYF.

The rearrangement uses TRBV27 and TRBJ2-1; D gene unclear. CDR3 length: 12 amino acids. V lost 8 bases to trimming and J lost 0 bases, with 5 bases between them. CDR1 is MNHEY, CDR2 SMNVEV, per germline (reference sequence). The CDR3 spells CASLDSYNEQFF. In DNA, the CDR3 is TGTGCCAGCCTGGACTCCTACAATGAGCAGTTCTTC.

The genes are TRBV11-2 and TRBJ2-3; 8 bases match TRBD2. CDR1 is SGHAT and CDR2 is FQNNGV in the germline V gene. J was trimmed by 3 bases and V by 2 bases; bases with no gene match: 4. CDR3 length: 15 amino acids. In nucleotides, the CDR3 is TGTGCCAGCAGCTTACTGTCTAGCGGGACAGATACGCAGTATTTT. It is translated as CASSLLSSGTDTQYF.

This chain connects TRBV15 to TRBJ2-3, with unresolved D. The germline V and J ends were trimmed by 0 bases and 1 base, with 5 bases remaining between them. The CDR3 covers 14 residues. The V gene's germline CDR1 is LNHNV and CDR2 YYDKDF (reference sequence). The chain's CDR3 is CATSRDRGTDTQYF. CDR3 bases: TGTGCCACCAGCAGAGATCGCGGCACAGATACGCAGTATTTT.

The CDR3 DNA sequence: TGTGCCAGCAGCTTAGGGCTCAACACCGGGGAGCTGTTTTTT. This encodes CASSLGLNTGELFF. The V gene is TRBV7-7, the J gene TRBJ2-2; D is unresolved. Between the trimmed V and J ends, which lost 1 base and 2 bases, there was a span of 5 bases. This CDR3 has 14 residues. Germline CDR1 is SSHAT and CDR2 is FNYEAQ (reference sequence).

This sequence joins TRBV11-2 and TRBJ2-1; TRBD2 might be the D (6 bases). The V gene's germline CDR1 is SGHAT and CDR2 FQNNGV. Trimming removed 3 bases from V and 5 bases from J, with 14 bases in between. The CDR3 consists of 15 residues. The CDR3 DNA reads TGTGCCAGCAGCTTCGCGGGACTGGGTGACAATGAGCAGTTCTTC. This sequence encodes CASSFAGLGDNEQFF.

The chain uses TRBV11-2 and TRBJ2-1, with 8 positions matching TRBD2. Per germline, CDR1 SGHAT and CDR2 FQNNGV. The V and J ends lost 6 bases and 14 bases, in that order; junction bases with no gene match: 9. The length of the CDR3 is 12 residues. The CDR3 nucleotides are TGTGCCAGCAGTTACCTTTCGCGGGAGGAGTTCTTC. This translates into CASSYLSREEFF.

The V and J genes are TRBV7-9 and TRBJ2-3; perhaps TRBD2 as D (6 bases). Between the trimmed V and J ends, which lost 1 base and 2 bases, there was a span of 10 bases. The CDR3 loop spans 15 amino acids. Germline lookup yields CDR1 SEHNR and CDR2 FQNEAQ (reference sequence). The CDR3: CASSLGREDTDTQYF. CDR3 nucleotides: TGTGCCAGCAGCTTAGGGAGGGAGGACACAGATACGCAGTATTTT.

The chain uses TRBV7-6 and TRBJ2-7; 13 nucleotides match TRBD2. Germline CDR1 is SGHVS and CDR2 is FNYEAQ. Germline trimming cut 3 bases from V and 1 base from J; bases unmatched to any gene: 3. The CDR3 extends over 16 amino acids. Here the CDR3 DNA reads TGTGCCAGCAGCTTCGAACTAGCGGGAGGGTCCTACGAGCAGTACTTC. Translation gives CASSFELAGGSYEQYF.

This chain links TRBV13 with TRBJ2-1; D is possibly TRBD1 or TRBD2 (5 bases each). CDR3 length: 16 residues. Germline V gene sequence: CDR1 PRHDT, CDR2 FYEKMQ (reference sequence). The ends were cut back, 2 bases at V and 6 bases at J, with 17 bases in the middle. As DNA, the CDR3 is TGTGCCAGCAGCTTATTCTCGAGTGGGGGACGCAATGAGCAGTTCTTC. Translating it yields CASSLFSSGGRNEQFF.

The CDR3 sequence: CASSLQTSGMNEQFF. CDR3 in DNA: TGCGCCAGCAGCTTACAGACTAGCGGGATGAATGAGCAGTTCTTC. The gene calls are TRBV5-1 and TRBJ2-1; TRBD2 matches 11 bases. With 2 bases clipped from V and 7 bases from J, the junction kept 5 bases outside the gene matches. Germline CDR1 is SGHRS and CDR2 is YFSETQ. This CDR3 is 15 amino acids long.